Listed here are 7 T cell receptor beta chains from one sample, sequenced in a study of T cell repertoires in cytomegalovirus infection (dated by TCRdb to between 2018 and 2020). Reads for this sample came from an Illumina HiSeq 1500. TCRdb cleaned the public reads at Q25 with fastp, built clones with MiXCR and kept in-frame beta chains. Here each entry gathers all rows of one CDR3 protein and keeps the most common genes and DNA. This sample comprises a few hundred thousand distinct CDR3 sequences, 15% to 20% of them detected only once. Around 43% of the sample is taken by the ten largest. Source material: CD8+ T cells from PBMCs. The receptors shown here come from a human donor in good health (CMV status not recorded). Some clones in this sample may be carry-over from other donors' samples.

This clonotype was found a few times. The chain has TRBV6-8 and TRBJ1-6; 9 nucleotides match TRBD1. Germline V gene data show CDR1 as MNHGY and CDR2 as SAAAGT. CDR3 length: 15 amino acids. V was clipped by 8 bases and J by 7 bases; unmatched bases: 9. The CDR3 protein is CASGEGQGMNSPLHF. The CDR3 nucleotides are TGTGCCAGCGGGGAAGGACAGGGGATGAATTCACCCCTCCACTTT.

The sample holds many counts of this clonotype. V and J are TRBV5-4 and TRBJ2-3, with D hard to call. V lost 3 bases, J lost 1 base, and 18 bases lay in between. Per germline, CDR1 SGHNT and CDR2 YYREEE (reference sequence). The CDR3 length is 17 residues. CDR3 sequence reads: CASSSYSSNLRTDTQYF. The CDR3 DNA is TGTGCCAGCAGCTCCTACTCCTCTAACCTTCGCACAGATACGCAGTATTTT.

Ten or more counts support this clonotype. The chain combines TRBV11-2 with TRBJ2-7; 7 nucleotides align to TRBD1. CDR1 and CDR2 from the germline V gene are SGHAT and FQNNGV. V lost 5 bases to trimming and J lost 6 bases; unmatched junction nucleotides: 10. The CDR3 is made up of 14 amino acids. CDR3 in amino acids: CASSPGTVYSEQYF. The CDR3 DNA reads TGTGCCAGCAGCCCCGGGACAGTCTACAGCGAGCAGTACTTC.

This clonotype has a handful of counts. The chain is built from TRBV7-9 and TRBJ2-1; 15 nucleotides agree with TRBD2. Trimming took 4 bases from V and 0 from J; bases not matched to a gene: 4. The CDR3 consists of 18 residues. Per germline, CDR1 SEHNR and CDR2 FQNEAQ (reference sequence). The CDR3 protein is CASSSRTSGGASYNEQFF. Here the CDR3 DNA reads TGTGCCAGCAGCTCCCGGACTAGCGGGGGGGCCTCCTACAATGAGCAGTTCTTC.

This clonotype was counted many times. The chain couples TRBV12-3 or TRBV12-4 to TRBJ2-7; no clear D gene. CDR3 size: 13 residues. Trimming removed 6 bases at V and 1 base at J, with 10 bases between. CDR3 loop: CASSFGGSYEQYF. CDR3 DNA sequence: TGTGCCAGCAGCTTTGGTGGATCCTACGAGCAGTACTTC.

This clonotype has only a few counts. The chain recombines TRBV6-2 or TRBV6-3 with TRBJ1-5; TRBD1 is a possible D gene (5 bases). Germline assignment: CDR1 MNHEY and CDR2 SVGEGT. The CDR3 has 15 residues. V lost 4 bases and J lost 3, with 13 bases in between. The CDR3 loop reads CASSSPGAANQPQHF. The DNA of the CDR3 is TGTGCCAGCAGTTCCCCCGGGGCGGCCAATCAGCCCCAGCATTTT.

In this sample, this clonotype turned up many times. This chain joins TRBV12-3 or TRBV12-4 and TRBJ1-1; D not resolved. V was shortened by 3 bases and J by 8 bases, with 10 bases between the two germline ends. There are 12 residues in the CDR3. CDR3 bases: TGTGCCAGCAGTTTTGGTTTAACAGAAGCTTTCTTT. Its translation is CASSFGLTEAFF.